Described below is a single T cell receptor beta chain sequence and its context. Its antigen is unknown. No base-level quality is on record; no much larger clone is a single base apart. These data are taken from a study of CD8 T cells in ankylosing spondylitis (dated by TCRdb to about 2017). Background for the entire study: The study set out to find disease-linked TCR variants by profiling T cell receptor beta repertoires in ankylosing spondylitis patients and healthy donors. In total, the full study cohort was made up of some 110 healthy donors and 25 ankylosing spondylitis patients. Samples of peripheral blood were taken, and for ankylosing spondylitis patients, synovial fluid was collected as well.

Between the V and J ends, shortened by 4 bases and 7 bases respectively, the junction contains 16 bases. In the germline V gene, CDR1 corresponds to MGHRA and CDR2 to YSYEKL. The CDR3 runs 14 residues from the cysteine to the phenylalanine. Only the CDR3 region is kept as DNA, spanning 42 bases read in frame from base 1. TCRdb shows the sequencer as Illumina HiSeq 2500. Quantitative 5'-RACE with molecular barcodes was used to prepare TCR beta libraries. The study's own analysis went as follows. A new computational method based on a probabilistic model of VDJ rearrangement was used to identify disease-linked TCR variants. TCRdb trimmed public reads at Q25 via fastp, called clones via MiXCR and kept in-frame beta chains. Every entry covers one CDR3 protein and lists the most common genes and DNA from its rows. The V and J calls reflect TCRdb's pipeline rather than the authors' work. The sample table records hundreds of thousands of distinct CDR3 sequences; roughly 26% of these occur just once. The ten largest make up approximately 1% of the sample.

The investigation overall reported the following: The disease-linked clones were reported as significantly enriched in matched synovial fluid samples from ankylosing spondylitis patients. In peripheral blood, the disease-linked clones were found at relatively low frequencies and had a CD8+ phenotype. Blood from ankylosing spondylitis patients appeared to be characterized by a TCR beta motif made up of fewer than ten highly homologous amino acid variants. Some motif variants were previously reported in synovial fluid and blood of reactive arthritis patients, suggesting common disease-initiation mechanisms.

Recombination linked TRBV4-1 to TRBJ1-2; a weak D assignment points to TRBD1 (5 bases agree). This receptor was obtained from a male donor with ankylosing spondylitis. The sample consisted of blood, either unsorted or a sorted T cell fraction (not recorded which). This receptor has the CDR3 CASSPRGTGLGYTF. The DNA reads as follows: TGCGCCAGCAGCCCCCGAGGGACCGGCCTTGGCTACACCTTC.